The present entry profiles one T cell receptor beta chain with its context. As handled by the study authors: From reference gene primer amplification, estimates of nucleated cell counts were derived. Clones were read by immunoSEQ multiplex PCR, and TCRdb kept only the in-frame ones, dropping some. V, J and clone size are taken as reported in that table, and D and trimming were inferred from the DNA itself. In the table there are roughly 90,000 clones, over 85% of which are singletons. This entry belongs to a study of blood T cell repertoires in COVID-19. On the study more broadly: Italy, Spain and the United States were the sources of the convalescent and acute COVID-19 samples. T cells, B-cell-depleted T cells, or PBMCs provided the cDNA or gDNA that served as material.

The CDR3 spans 17 residues. Germline CDR1 is MNHEY and CDR2 is SVGEGT. Trimming cost V 6 bases and J 4 bases; bases outside gene matches: 10. The specimen sequenced was peripheral blood. The clonotype comes from a man in his fifties or sixties with acute or convalescent COVID-19. This chain uses TRBV6-2 or TRBV6-3 with TRBJ2-3, with 13 bases identical to TRBD2. CDR3 coding DNA: TGTGCCAGCAGCAGACTCCCGACTAGCGGGAGGTCAGATACGCAGTATTTT. As protein: CASSRLPTSGRSDTQYF.